Each of the 26 T cell receptor beta chains below was sequenced from the same sample in a study of T cell repertoires in cytomegalovirus infection. Their antigens are not known. TCRdb re-analysed the reads in MiXCR, keeping a single row per CDR3 protein. The profile shows a few hundred thousand distinct CDR3 sequences, 25% of them singletons. Here the sequenced sample was cultured PBMCs, taken from culture after CMV antigen stimulation. The source of these receptors is a human donor in good health (CMV status not recorded). Some clones in this sample may be carry-over from other donors' samples.

J is TRBJ2-1 and V is TRBV29-1; D possibly corresponds to TRBD2 (5 bases). CDR3 length: 11 amino acids. Germline lookup yields CDR1 SQVTM and CDR2 ANQGSEA. Trimming pared 7 bases from V and 8 bases from J, leaving 12 bases between. DNA for the CDR3: TGCAGCGCAAGGCGGGCCGATGAGCAGTTCTTC. It yields the protein CSARRADEQFF.

CDR3 bases: TGCGCCAGCAGCTGGGGGAACACCAACACCGGGGAGCTGTTTTTT. This encodes CASSWGNTNTGELFF. The V gene is TRBV5-1, the J gene TRBJ2-2, with D possibly called TRBD1 or TRBD2 (5 bases each). Per germline, CDR1 SGHRS and CDR2 YFSETQ. V was trimmed by 3 bases and J by 2 bases, leaving 11 bases between them. This CDR3 has 15 amino acids.

This clonotype was recorded a few times. The V gene is TRBV9, the J gene TRBJ2-1; 9 bases are shared with TRBD2. CDR1 and CDR2 from the germline V gene are SGDLS and YYNGEE. This CDR3 spans 12 amino acids. V was pared by 3 bases and J by 9 bases, with 1 base of the junction left unmatched. The CDR3 DNA follows: TGTGCCAGCAGCGCGCGGGAGGGTGAGCAGTTCTTC. Its translation is CASSAREGEQFF. The variable domain in full, completed from reference TRBV9 and TRBJ2-1, reads DSGVTQTPKHLITATGQRVTLRCSPRSGDLSVYWYQQSLDQGLQFLIQYYNGEERAKGNILERFSAQQFPDLHSELNLSSLELGDSALYFCASSAREGEQFFGPGTRLTVL.

The chain is built from TRBV10-3 and TRBJ2-7; 8 bases fit TRBD2. This CDR3 comprises 15 residues. The trim removed 1 base at V and 5 bases at J, leaving 7 bases unmatched. The germline CDR1 and CDR2 sequences are ENHRY and SYGVKD. The CDR3 reads CAISEWTGGVHEQYF. CDR3 bases: TGTGCCATCAGTGAGTGGACGGGGGGGGTCCACGAGCAGTACTTC.

This clonotype was detected ten times or more. This chain uses TRBV7-2 with TRBJ1-2; D is unresolved. This CDR3 has 13 amino acids. V was trimmed by 1 base and J by 7 bases, leaving 10 bases between them. In germline, CDR1 is SGHTA, CDR2 FQGNSA. DNA of the CDR3: TGTGCCAGCAGCTTAGTCGAGTCGGGTGGCTACACCTTC. Translation: CASSLVESGGYTF.

This clonotype was counted only a few times. The V call is TRBV7-9, the J call TRBJ1-2; possible D gene TRBD1, 6 bases. V lost 11 bases to trimming and J lost 4 bases, with 11 bases between them. This CDR3 region has 11 residues. Germline CDR1 is SEHNR and CDR2 is FQNEAQ (reference sequence). The CDR3 spells CAGGAGYGYTF. The CDR3 DNA follows: TGTGCCGGGGGGGCTGGCTATGGCTACACCTTC.

This clonotype was counted between two and nine times. The chain carries TRBV6-6 and TRBJ2-2, with unresolved D. The V end was cut by 2 bases, the J end by 3 bases, with 10 bases between. The CDR3 has 15 residues. Germline CDR1 is MNHNY and CDR2 is SVGAGI (reference sequence). CDR3 protein: CASSYQFGDTGELFF. As DNA, the CDR3 is TGTGCCAGCAGTTACCAGTTTGGGGACACCGGGGAGCTGTTTTTT.

This clonotype has a single count. The genes are TRBV20-1 and TRBJ1-1; D not resolved. The V end lost 2 bases, the J end lost 0 bases, and 4 bases lay between the germline ends. The CDR3 is 12 residues long. Germline V gene lookup returns CDR1 DFQATT and CDR2 SNEGSKA (reference sequence). CDR3 DNA: TGCAGTGCTAGACCAGTGAACACTGAAGCTTTCTTT. Protein product: CSARPVNTEAFF.

This clonotype was seen many times. The CDR3 DNA is TGTGCCAGCAGCCGTGGGACTGGTAGCACAGATACGCAGTATTTT. It is translated as CASSRGTGSTDTQYF. The gene calls are TRBV7-8 and TRBJ2-3; a weak D match, TRBD2 (6 bases). Germline-derived CDR1 and CDR2 are SGHVS and FQNEAQ. The ends were cut back, 5 bases at V and 0 bases at J, with 12 bases in the middle. The CDR3 has 15 amino acids.

The chain has TRBV20-1 and TRBJ1-2; TRBD1 might be the D (6 bases). The V end lost 0 bases, the J end lost 5 bases, and 28 bases lay between the germline ends. Looked up from germline, CDR1 is DFQATT and CDR2 is SNEGSKA (reference sequence). The CDR3 consists of 19 residues. This CDR3 is CSARDRFGGRGRFGYGYTF. The CDR3 DNA sequence: TGCAGTGCTAGAGATCGTTTCGGAGGCAGGGGCCGATTCGGATATGGCTACACCTTC.

This clonotype was recorded many times. The rearrangement links TRBV7-8 to TRBJ2-5; 9 nucleotides agree with TRBD1. V lost 7 bases to trimming and J lost 7 bases; unmatched junction nucleotides: 13. The CDR3 runs to 15 residues. Per germline, CDR1 SGHVS and CDR2 FQNEAQ. The CDR3 sequence: CASTHRDRAGGTQYF. Written as DNA, the CDR3 is TGTGCCAGCACCCACCGGGACAGGGCTGGCGGGACCCAGTACTTC. Using reference TRBV7-8 and TRBJ2-5 for the parts outside the CDR3, the full variable domain is GAGVSQSPRYKVAKRGQDVALRCDPISGHVSLFWYQQALGQGPEFLTYFQNEAQLDKSGLPSDRFFAERPEGSVSTLKIQRTQQEDSAVYLCASTHRDRAGGTQYFGPGTRLLVL.

The chain recombines TRBV6-1 with TRBJ1-1, with unresolved D. V dropped 1 base and J dropped 0 bases, with 9 bases sitting between them. The CDR3 covers 15 residues. Per the germline V gene, CDR1 is MNHNS and CDR2 is SASEGT. CDR3 amino acids: CASSEGGAMNTEAFF. Here the CDR3 DNA reads TGTGCCAGCAGTGAAGGCGGAGCAATGAACACTGAAGCTTTCTTT.

This clonotype has ten or more counts. The V call is TRBV7-9, the J call TRBJ1-5; D not resolved. The germline V gene has CDR1 SEHNR and CDR2 FQNEAQ (reference sequence). With 5 bases removed from V and 1 base from J, the gap between germline ends came to 6 bases. The CDR3 length is 13 residues. CDR3 DNA: TGTGCCAGCAGCACCACGAGCAATCAGCCCCAGCATTTT. Translating gives CASSTTSNQPQHF. The full variable domain, rest sourced from reference TRBV7-9 and TRBJ1-5, is DTGVSQNPRHKITKRGQNVTFRCDPISEHNRLYWYRQTLGQGPEFLTYFQNEAQLEKSRLLSDRFSAERPKGSFSTLEIQRTEQGDSAMYLCASSTTSNQPQHFGDGTRLSIL.

The chain has TRBV2 and TRBJ2-5, with a weak D call TRBD1 (5 bases). Trimming removed 4 bases at V and 2 bases at J, with 11 bases between. CDR1 is SNHLY, CDR2 FYNNEI, per germline. This CDR3 region has 14 residues. The CDR3 DNA is TGTGCCAGCAGTGTCCCCGACAGACAAGAGACCCAGTACTTC. This gives the protein CASSVPDRQETQYF.

The genes are TRBV5-4 and TRBJ2-1; weak D call: TRBD1 (6 bases). This CDR3 contains 15 residues. CDR1 is SGHNT, CDR2 YYREEE, per germline (reference sequence). The V and J ends lost 7 bases and 4 bases respectively, with 18 bases between them. CDR3 protein: CASRVWGRMYNEQFF. The CDR3 DNA follows: TGTGCCAGCCGGGTTTGGGGGCGGATGTACAATGAGCAGTTCTTC.

This clonotype was detected many times. The genes are TRBV7-2 and TRBJ2-3; D is undetermined. The CDR3 contains 15 residues. Trimming stripped 3 bases from V and 2 bases from J, with 12 bases between. Germline V gives CDR1 SGHTA, CDR2 FQGNSA. CDR3 amino acids: CASSLVGWFTDTQYF. The CDR3, as DNA: TGTGCCAGCAGCTTGGTAGGTTGGTTCACAGATACGCAGTATTTT.

The chain carries TRBV7-6 and TRBJ2-3, with 8 positions matching TRBD1. Losses at the gene ends were 4 bases for V and 1 base for J; bases not matched to a gene: 7. Germline V gene lookup returns CDR1 SGHVS and CDR2 FNYEAQ. CDR3 length: 16 residues. DNA for the CDR3: TGTGCCAGCAGCTCAACGGACAGGGCTGGCACAGATACGCAGTATTTT. It is translated as CASSSTDRAGTDTQYF.

V and J are TRBV7-6 and TRBJ2-1; 11 bases match TRBD2. Trimming cost V 5 bases and J 6 bases; bases outside gene matches: 15. The CDR3 totals 18 residues. Germline lookup yields CDR1 SGHVS and CDR2 FNYEAQ. CDR3 in amino acids: CASSPFAAIAGGINEQFF. The CDR3 DNA is TGTGCCAGCAGCCCATTTGCCGCAATAGCGGGAGGGATCAATGAGCAGTTCTTC.

The chain recombines TRBV4-3 with TRBJ2-1; tentative D call: TRBD2 (6 bases). This CDR3 comprises 16 residues. Trimming shortened V by 3 bases and J by 5 bases, and 17 bases separated the two germline ends. Germline V gene lookup returns CDR1 LGHNA and CDR2 YSLEER. The CDR3 sequence is CASSQNWRGTNNEQFF. DNA of the CDR3: TGCGCCAGCAGCCAGAACTGGCGGGGTACGAACAATGAGCAGTTCTTC.

The chain combines TRBV7-9 with TRBJ1-3, with D uncertain. Deletions cut 3 bases from V and 0 bases from J, with 12 bases between. The CDR3 length is 16 residues. Looked up from germline, CDR1 is SEHNR and CDR2 is FQNEAQ (reference sequence). The CDR3 DNA is TGTGCCAGCAGCTTCCCGGTAACGAGCTCTGGAAACACCATATATTTT. Protein sequence: CASSFPVTSSGNTIYF.

V usage is TRBV29-1 and J usage is TRBJ2-3; D may be TRBD2 (5 bases). The CDR3 runs 14 residues. Germline-derived CDR1 and CDR2 are SQVTM and ANQGSEA. The germline V and J ends were trimmed by 0 bases and 5 bases, with 12 bases remaining between them. CDR3 sequence: CSVEDYGKGDTQYF. CDR3 nucleotides: TGCAGCGTTGAAGATTACGGGAAGGGAGATACGCAGTATTTT.

This clonotype has a count of ten or more. The chain carries TRBV7-2 and TRBJ1-2; D is perhaps TRBD1 (5 bases). V lost 4 bases and J lost 1, with 19 bases in between. The CDR3 is 17 residues long. Germline V gives CDR1 SGHTA, CDR2 FQGNSA. Written as DNA, the CDR3 is TGTGCCAGCAGCTCTCCGGGGCTAAAGAGACTTAACTATGGCTACACCTTC. Protein product: CASSSPGLKRLNYGYTF.

Many counts were recorded for this clonotype. This chain connects TRBV7-2 to TRBJ1-1, with 7 bases aligning to TRBD1. The trim removed 5 bases at V and 4 bases at J, leaving 7 bases unmatched. Germline CDR1 reads SGHTA; CDR2 reads FQGNSA. CDR3 length equals 14 residues. Here the CDR3 DNA reads TGTGCCAGCAGCCTCCCTACAGGGGCCACTGAAGCTTTCTTT. Translated: CASSLPTGATEAFF.

This chain connects TRBV6-2 or TRBV6-3 to TRBJ2-7; D not certain. CDR3 length: 12 amino acids. The V end lost 7 bases, the J end lost 1 base, and 8 bases lay between the germline ends. Germline V gene data show CDR1 as MNHEY and CDR2 as SVGEGT. CDR3 residues: CASIGDSYEQYF. The DNA of the CDR3 is TGTGCCAGCATTGGTGATTCCTACGAGCAGTACTTC.

This clonotype has more than one count but fewer than ten. The genes are TRBV6-4 and TRBJ1-1; D not resolved. This CDR3 spans 13 amino acids. The germline V and J ends were trimmed by 5 bases and 3 bases, with 10 bases remaining between them. CDR1 and CDR2 from the germline V gene are MRHNA and SNTAGT. The CDR3 sequence: CASSSTLYTEAFF. CDR3 nucleotide sequence: TGTGCCAGCAGTTCAACCCTCTACACTGAAGCTTTCTTT.

V usage is TRBV6-8 and J usage is TRBJ2-1; 9 bases are a match to TRBD2. V lost 8 bases and J lost 5; bases outside the gene matches: 7. The CDR3 is 14 amino acids. Looked up from germline, CDR1 is MNHGY and CDR2 is SAAAGT. The CDR3 region has the DNA TGTGCCAGCCTATTGACTAGCGGAAACAATGAGCAGTTCTTC. It codes for CASLLTSGNNEQFF.